The 23 T cell receptor beta chains listed next were all sequenced from one sample in a study of blood T cell repertoires in COVID-19. Profiling relied on immunoSEQ multiplex PCR, and the TCRdb table lists in-frame clones only, not all of them. The sample lists hundreds of thousands of clones; just under 90% were seen once. The specimen sequenced was PBMCs or T cells enriched from blood (not recorded which). The receptor set was obtained from a woman aged 30 to 39 with acute COVID-19.

The J gene is TRBJ1-5, the V gene TRBV10-3; D may be TRBD1 (6 bases). Germline V gene sequence: CDR1 ENHRY, CDR2 SYGVKD. V was clipped by 2 bases and J by 5 bases, with 13 bases between them. There are 15 residues in the CDR3. The CDR3 reads CAISETGGAHQPQHF. The CDR3 nucleotides are TGTGCCATCAGTGAGACGGGGGGCGCACATCAGCCCCAGCATTTT.

The chain uses TRBV19 and TRBJ1-3; TRBD1 matches 8 bases. Losses at the gene ends were 6 bases for V and 0 bases for J; bases not matched to a gene: 4. The germline V gene has CDR1 LNHDA and CDR2 SQIVND (reference sequence). This CDR3 region has 15 residues. The CDR3, as DNA: TGTGCCAGTAGGGGACAGGTGAGCTCTGGAAACACCATATATTTT. Translated, it gives CASRGQVSSGNTIYF.

The chain employs TRBV11-3 and TRBJ2-7; the D gene is possibly TRBD2 (6 bases). CDR1 is SGHNT, CDR2 YENEEA, per germline. Trimming pared 5 bases from V and 7 bases from J, leaving 24 bases between. The CDR3 contains 16 residues. CDR3 coding DNA: TGTGCCAGCAGCGCCCACCCCGGGCCGGTGGAGGGGGAGCAGTACTTC. This translates into CASSAHPGPVEGEQYF.

The genes are TRBV13 and TRBJ1-1; a weak D match, TRBD1 (5 bases). CDR1 is PRHDT and CDR2 is FYEKMQ in the germline V gene (reference sequence). The CDR3 totals 12 residues. Trimming removed 2 bases from V and 8 bases from J, with 9 bases in between. This CDR3 reads CASSLWGREAFF. In DNA, the CDR3 is TGTGCCAGCAGCTTATGGGGCAGAGAAGCTTTCTTT.

V and J are TRBV9 and TRBJ2-1; the match to TRBD2 covers 9 bases. Germline loops: CDR1 SGDLS, CDR2 YYNGEE. The CDR3 is 17 residues long. The V gene end was trimmed by 0 bases and the J gene end by 0 bases; junction bases not matched to a gene: 4. The CDR3 sequence: CASSVGLAGSSYNEQFF. The CDR3 DNA follows: TGTGCCAGCAGCGTAGGGCTAGCGGGGAGCTCCTACAATGAGCAGTTCTTC.

The chain is built from TRBV30 and TRBJ2-4; 8 positions agree with TRBD1. V was pared by 0 bases and J by 0 bases, with 7 bases of the junction left unmatched. The CDR3 is made up of 17 amino acids. Germline V lookup: CDR1 GTSNPN, CDR2 SVGIG (reference sequence). Written as DNA, the CDR3 is TGTGCCTGGAGTGTTGGCAGGGGGCCTGTAGCCAAAAACATTCAGTACTTC. Its protein product is CAWSVGRGPVAKNIQYF.

The V and J genes are TRBV18 and TRBJ1-2, with D perhaps matching TRBD1 (5 bases). This CDR3 has 12 amino acids. V lost 6 bases and J lost 5, with 10 bases in between. Germline V gene lookup returns CDR1 KGHSH and CDR2 LQKENI. Here the CDR3 DNA reads TGTGCCAGCTCGCCGGAGGGGTATGGCTACACCTTC. Its protein product is CASSPEGYGYTF.

The chain employs TRBV28 and TRBJ1-4, with D unresolved. CDR3 length: 14 residues. Per germline, CDR1 MDHEN and CDR2 SYDVKM. V lost 7 bases and J lost 8, with 17 bases in between. Here the CDR3 DNA reads TGTGCCAGCACCCCCCTCCGGGTGTCGGAAAAACTGTTTTTT. Translating gives CASTPLRVSEKLFF.

The chain employs TRBV30 and TRBJ1-2; D gene uncertain. The CDR3 contains 13 residues. Germline values: CDR1 GTSNPN, CDR2 SVGIG (reference sequence). Trimming left V 3 bases short and J 8 bases short, with 16 bases between. The CDR3 coding sequence is TGTGCCTGGAGCCTCCCCCCGGGTGCGGGCTACACCTTC. It encodes CAWSLPPGAGYTF. Drawing the rest from reference TRBV30 and TRBJ1-2, the complete variable domain is SQTIHQWPATLVQPVGSPLSLECTVEGTSNPNLYWYRQAAGRGLQLLFYSVGIGQISSEVPQNLSASRPQDRQFILSSKKLLLSDSGFYLCAWSLPPGAGYTFGSGTRLTVV.

The rearrangement uses TRBV4-1 and TRBJ1-5, with 12 bases identical to TRBD1. Germline V lookup: CDR1 MGHRA, CDR2 YSYEKL. The length of the CDR3 is 16 residues. The V segment lost 4 bases and the J segment 7 bases; nucleotides outside the gene matches: 8. CDR3 DNA sequence: TGCGCCAGCAGCCTTTTCGGGACAGGGGGCGACCAGCCCCAGCATTTT. Translating gives CASSLFGTGGDQPQHF.

This clone occurred a few times. The gene calls are TRBV5-4 and TRBJ1-6, with TRBD1 matching 10 bases. The length of the CDR3 is 17 residues. Looked up from germline, CDR1 is SGHNT and CDR2 is YYREEE (reference sequence). After removal of 4 bases from V and 7 bases from J, the junction contained 11 bases not matched to a gene. Written as DNA, the CDR3 is TGTGCCAGCAGCGGAGGACGGACAGGGGGGGAGAATTCACCCCTCCACTTT. Its protein product is CASSGGRTGGENSPLHF.

The DNA of the CDR3 is TGTGCCAGCAGCTTTAAGCGGGGGGCAGAACGGACCCAGTACTTC. It encodes CASSFKRGAERTQYF. The chain uses TRBV5-4 and TRBJ2-5; TRBD2 matches at 9 bases. CDR3 length equals 15 residues. The V segment lost 2 bases and the J segment 7 bases; nucleotides outside the gene matches: 9. Germline CDR1 is SGHNT and CDR2 is YYREEE (reference sequence).

The chain uses TRBV10-1 and TRBJ1-6, with 8 bases that match TRBD1. The CDR3 has 17 amino acids. V shed 6 bases and J 0 bases; nucleotides not matched to a gene: 7. CDR1 and CDR2 from the germline V gene are WNHNN and SYGVQD (reference sequence). The CDR3 DNA follows: TGCGCCAGCAGAGGGACAGGTCAGAGCTCCTATAATTCACCCCTCCACTTT. Translating it yields CASRGTGQSSYNSPLHF.

V and J are TRBV30 and TRBJ2-7; 7 bases map to TRBD2. The CDR3 length is 17 residues. From germline, CDR1 is GTSNPN and CDR2 SVGIG (reference sequence). Germline trimming cut 4 bases from V and 0 bases from J; bases unmatched to any gene: 15. CDR3 in DNA: TGTGCCTGGACCGCCCCCCCCCGGGGACTACCCTCCTACGAGCAGTACTTC. Residues: CAWTAPPRGLPSYEQYF.

This clone was observed a single time. This rearrangement joins TRBV4-2 to TRBJ2-7, with 11 bases aligning to TRBD2. J was trimmed by 0 bases and V by 4 bases; bases with no gene match: 11. Germline V gene data show CDR1 as LGHNA and CDR2 as YNFKEQ. This CDR3 contains 18 residues. CDR3 sequence: CASSPRGSGGVNSYEQYF. The CDR3 coding sequence is TGTGCCAGCAGCCCCCGGGGTAGCGGGGGGGTCAACTCCTACGAGCAGTACTTC.

This chain joins TRBV11-2 and TRBJ1-6; possible D gene TRBD1, 6 bases. V was shortened by 6 bases and J by 6 bases, with 12 bases between the two germline ends. The CDR3 has 14 residues. The V gene's germline CDR1 is SGHAT and CDR2 FQNNGV. CDR3 DNA sequence: TGTGCCAGCAGTAGGGGGGGAGGTAATTCACCCCTCCACTTT. Its protein is CASSRGGGNSPLHF. The full variable domain, completed using reference TRBV11-2 and TRBJ1-6, is EAGVAQSPRYKIIEKRQSVAFWCNPISGHATLYWYQQILGQGPKLLIQFQNNGVVDDSQLPKDRFSAERLKGVDSTLKIQPAKLEDSAVYLCASSRGGGNSPLHFGNGTRLTVT.

The J gene is TRBJ1-2, the V gene TRBV5-1; D ambiguous. Germline V CDR1 and CDR2: SGHRS, YFSETQ. V was trimmed by 0 bases and J by 4 bases, leaving 13 bases between them. The CDR3 covers 15 residues. The CDR3 reads CASSLAHGVGYGYTF. CDR3 nucleotide sequence: TGCGCCAGCAGCTTGGCACACGGGGTTGGCTATGGCTACACCTTC.

The chain joins TRBV6-5 to TRBJ2-6, with a tentative D call TRBD1 (6 bases). The V gene lost 6 bases and the J gene lost 3 bases, with 9 bases spanning the gap. The CDR3 runs 14 residues. CDR1 is MNHEY and CDR2 is SVGAGI in the germline V gene. CDR3 sequence reads: CASRAGVGANVLTF. The DNA for the CDR3 is TGTGCCAGCAGGGCAGGGGTTGGGGCCAACGTCCTGACTTTC.

This clone was seen a few times. CDR3 protein: CASSFGAGLSYEQYF. CDR3 sequence (DNA): TGTGCCAGCAGCTTCGGCGCAGGGTTATCCTACGAGCAGTACTTC. The chain combines TRBV11-2 with TRBJ2-7; D perhaps matches TRBD1 (5 bases). Per germline, CDR1 SGHAT and CDR2 FQNNGV. The V and J ends lost 3 bases and 1 base respectively, with 13 bases between them. This CDR3 comprises 15 residues. The whole variable domain, remainder taken from reference TRBV11-2 and TRBJ2-7, is EAGVAQSPRYKIIEKRQSVAFWCNPISGHATLYWYQQILGQGPKLLIQFQNNGVVDDSQLPKDRFSAERLKGVDSTLKIQPAKLEDSAVYLCASSFGAGLSYEQYFGPGTRLTVT.

The chain joins TRBV5-6 to TRBJ1-2; D is uncertain. Germline V gene lookup returns CDR1 SGHDT and CDR2 YYEEEE. The CDR3 runs 15 residues. The ends were cut back, 3 bases at V and 2 bases at J, with 14 bases in the middle. CDR3 protein: CASSSPGRVNYGYTF. The CDR3 DNA reads TGTGCCAGCAGCTCGCCCGGGCGGGTAAACTATGGCTACACCTTC.

V is TRBV13 and J is TRBJ1-1, with a weak D call TRBD1 (6 bases). V was cut by 3 bases and J by 6 bases, with 20 bases left in between. The germline V gene has CDR1 PRHDT and CDR2 FYEKMQ (reference sequence). The CDR3 sequence is 16 residues long. The CDR3 here is CASSFYPTGPLAEAFF. The CDR3 nucleotides are TGTGCCAGCAGCTTTTACCCGACAGGCCCGTTGGCTGAAGCTTTCTTT.

V gene TRBV9 combines with J gene TRBJ2-1, with D perhaps matching TRBD1 (6 bases). CDR3 length: 15 amino acids. Per the germline V gene, CDR1 is SGDLS and CDR2 is YYNGEE. The V and J ends lost 3 bases and 4 bases respectively, with 14 bases between them. Written as DNA, the CDR3 is TGTGCCAGCAGCGAGGTAGGGGGAGATTACAATGAGCAGTTCTTC. This encodes CASSEVGGDYNEQFF.

The rearrangement joins TRBV14 to TRBJ1-2; D remains unclear. V was cut by 4 bases and J by 4 bases, with 16 bases left in between. Germline CDR1 SGHDN, CDR2 FVKESK. The CDR3 spans 15 residues. The CDR3 region has the DNA TGTGCCAGCAGCCCTGATTCTGGGAGACGCTATGGCTACACCTTC. Translated, it gives CASSPDSGRRYGYTF.